The 28 T cell receptor beta chains below were found in one sample sequenced in a study of blood T cell repertoires in COVID-19. Data came from immunoSEQ multiplex PCR; TCRdb stores just in-frame clones and leaves some out. The repertoire has hundreds of thousands of clones, around 87% of them found once; the top ten carry over 2.5%. Sample: peripheral blood. These receptor sequences come from a human donor in a cohort sampled during active COVID-19.

This chain joins TRBV6-6 and TRBJ1-5, with 9 bases aligning to TRBD1. From germline, CDR1 is MNHNY and CDR2 SVGAGI (reference sequence). V lost 4 bases to trimming and J lost 16 bases; unmatched junction nucleotides: 8. There are 12 residues in the CDR3. The CDR3 DNA is TGTGCCAGCAGTTGGGAAGCGGGACAGGGACATTTT. The encoded protein is CASSWEAGQGHF.

V usage is TRBV2 and J usage is TRBJ2-5; 7 nucleotides align to TRBD2. This CDR3 comprises 14 residues. The V and J ends lost 6 bases and 5 bases, in that order; junction bases with no gene match: 9. Germline V gene data show CDR1 as SNHLY and CDR2 as FYNNEI. The CDR3 sequence: CASSLLANRETQYF. Written as DNA, the CDR3 is TGTGCCAGCAGCCTACTAGCGAACAGGGAGACCCAGTACTTC.

V is TRBV10-3 and J is TRBJ1-2, with TRBD1 identical over 11 bases. The germline CDR1 and CDR2 sequences are ENHRY and SYGVKD. The CDR3 covers 13 residues. The J segment lost 3 bases and the V segment lost 10 bases, leaving 4 bases of the junction unmatched. The CDR3 is CATGQGADYGYTF. For the CDR3, the DNA is TGTGCCACCGGACAGGGGGCGGACTATGGCTACACCTTC.

The chain couples TRBV2 to TRBJ2-3; the D gene is possibly TRBD2 (6 bases). The CDR3 consists of 16 residues. V gave up 2 bases and J gave up 0 bases, with 12 bases separating them. Germline-derived CDR1 and CDR2 are SNHLY and FYNNEI. The CDR3 bases are TGTGCCAGCAGTGAACGGGGGACCCCGAGCACAGATACGCAGTATTTT. Translation: CASSERGTPSTDTQYF.

The chain couples TRBV5-4 to TRBJ1-2; 7 bases are shared with TRBD1. The CDR3 loop spans 14 amino acids. The germline CDR1 and CDR2 sequences are SGHNT and YYREEE (reference sequence). V gave up 4 bases and J gave up 4 bases; unmatched junction bases: 7. CDR3 loop: CASSPRGQGYGYTF. CDR3 in DNA: TGTGCCAGCAGCCCTAGGGGGCAGGGCTATGGCTACACCTTC.

The chain is built from TRBV7-3 and TRBJ2-3, with 10 bases identical to TRBD2. Trimming at V came to 2 bases and at J to 4 bases, leaving 3 bases not matched to a gene. The V gene's germline CDR1 is SGHTA and CDR2 FQGTGA. The CDR3 has 15 amino acids. The CDR3 DNA sequence: TGTGCCAGCAGCTTAGACGGGACTAGCGCAGATACGCAGTATTTT. Translated: CASSLDGTSADTQYF.

The chain has TRBV21-1 and TRBJ2-1; the table's D call, TRBD2, has no DNA check behind it. TRBV21-1 is assigned pseudogene status. This CDR3 is 15 amino acids long. CDR3 residues: CASSKVRGDYNEQFF. The DNA of the CDR3 is TGTGCCAGCAGCAAAGTGCGTGGTGACTACAATGAGCAGTTCTTC.

V usage is TRBV19 and J usage is TRBJ2-7, with 7 bases identical to TRBD1. This CDR3 contains 14 residues. Unmatched junction bases numbered 6, after V lost 5 bases and J lost 2 bases. CDR1 is LNHDA and CDR2 is SQIVND in the germline V gene (reference sequence). CDR3 in amino acids: CASSFPGQPYEQYF. As DNA, the CDR3 is TGTGCCAGTAGTTTTCCGGGACAGCCCTACGAGCAGTACTTC.

The genes are TRBV9 and TRBJ1-5; TRBD1 matches 8 bases. This CDR3 has 14 amino acids. CDR1 is SGDLS and CDR2 is YYNGEE in the germline V gene. The junction had 8 bases not matched to a gene; V was cut back by 4 bases and J by 8 bases. Here the CDR3 reads CASSTGQGKEPQHF. Here the CDR3 DNA reads TGTGCCAGCAGCACCGGACAGGGTAAAGAGCCCCAGCATTTT.

The CDR3 DNA sequence: TGCGCCAGCAGTCTTTCCCCGGATCAGCCCCAGCATTTT. Protein product: CASSLSPDQPQHF. This sequence joins TRBV5-1 and TRBJ1-5, with unresolved D. The germline CDR1 and CDR2 sequences are SGHRS and YFSETQ. Trimming took 5 bases from V and 5 from J, leaving 11 bases between them. This CDR3 contains 13 residues.

This clone has only one observation. The V call is TRBV19, the J call TRBJ2-7; perhaps TRBD2 as D (5 bases). Germline lookup yields CDR1 LNHDA and CDR2 SQIVND (reference sequence). The CDR3 runs 15 residues. Trimming took 6 bases from V and 3 from J, leaving 18 bases between them. In DNA, the CDR3 is TGTGCCAGTAGGACCTCGGTGAGGGATTACTACGAGCAGTACTTC. Encoded protein: CASRTSVRDYYEQYF.

This chain connects TRBV5-1 to TRBJ1-1; D is unresolved. The CDR3 contains 15 residues. From germline, CDR1 is SGHRS and CDR2 YFSETQ. V was clipped by 0 bases and J by 5 bases, with 14 bases between them. The CDR3 reads CASSLVGQAGTEAFF. The DNA of the CDR3 is TGCGCCAGCAGCTTGGTTGGTCAGGCGGGGACTGAAGCTTTCTTT. Full variable domain (missing parts from reference TRBV5-1 and TRBJ1-1): KAGVTQTPRYLIKTRGQQVTLSCSPISGHRSVSWYQQTPGQGLQFLFEYFSETQRNKGNFPGRFSGRQFSNSRSEMNVSTLELGDSALYLCASSLVGQAGTEAFFGQGTRLTVV.

This clone occurred once. The chain employs TRBV4-2 and TRBJ2-3, with 9 positions matching TRBD1. Trimming took 0 bases from V and 6 from J; bases not matched to a gene: 10. Germline V CDR1 and CDR2: LGHNA, YNFKEQ. This CDR3 spans 17 amino acids. For the CDR3, the DNA is TGTGCCAGCAGCCAAGATCACGACAGGGGGACCGCGGATACGCAGTATTTT. Encoded protein: CASSQDHDRGTADTQYF.

J is TRBJ2-2 and V is TRBV28; 7 nucleotides line up with TRBD2. The CDR3 runs to 15 residues. CDR1 is MDHEN and CDR2 is SYDVKM in the germline V gene. V dropped 4 bases and J dropped 0; count of bases not matched to a gene: 2. CDR3 in DNA: TGTGCCAGCAGTTCCCGGGAGGCGAACACCGGGGAGCTGTTTTTT. It specifies CASSSREANTGELFF.

This chain joins TRBV7-2 and TRBJ1-2; D uncertain. Germline CDR1 reads SGHTA; CDR2 reads FQGNSA. This CDR3 region has 15 residues. With 1 base removed from V and 0 bases from J, the gap between germline ends came to 9 bases. The CDR3 DNA reads TGTGCCAGCAGCTTAGACAGACGAGCTAACTATGGCTACACCTTC. The encoded protein is CASSLDRRANYGYTF.

This clone was counted a few times. The chain joins TRBV5-5 to TRBJ2-7; 10 bases match TRBD1. This CDR3 is built from 16 residues. Unmatched junction bases numbered 13, after V lost 4 bases and J lost 6 bases. Germline lookup yields CDR1 SGHKS and CDR2 YYEKEE (reference sequence). Written as DNA, the CDR3 is TGTGCCAGCAGCGCTGGCCCGGGACAGGGGCCTGGCGAGCAGTACTTC. This translates into CASSAGPGQGPGEQYF.

V usage is TRBV28 and J usage is TRBJ1-4; the D gene is possibly TRBD1 (5 bases). In germline, CDR1 is MDHEN, CDR2 SYDVKM. The CDR3 totals 16 residues. The germline V and J ends were trimmed by 5 bases and 3 bases, with 16 bases remaining between them. The CDR3: CASSPSGGGPNEKLFF. CDR3 sequence (DNA): TGTGCCAGCAGTCCCAGCGGGGGGGGACCTAATGAAAAACTGTTTTTT. The whole variable domain, remainder taken from reference TRBV28 and TRBJ1-4, is DVKVTQSSRYLVKRTGEKVFLECVQDMDHENMFWYRQDPGLGLRLIYFSYDVKMKEKGDIPEGYSVSREKKERFSLILESASTNQTSMYLCASSPSGGGPNEKLFFGSGTQLSVL.

Concerning this clone: Germline is not matched at one junction end, which may reflect a read error. The chain links TRBV7-7 to TRBJ2-7; 7 positions match TRBD2. Germline CDR1 SSHAT, CDR2 FNYEAQ (reference sequence). The CDR3 extends over 14 amino acids. The CDR3 reads CASSNRDYRHEQYF. CDR3 in DNA: TGTGCTAGCAGTAACCGGGACTATAGGCACGAGCAGTACTTC.

The chain links TRBV2 to TRBJ2-5; D perhaps matches TRBD2 (5 bases). The CDR3 covers 12 residues. Germline V gene lookup returns CDR1 SNHLY and CDR2 FYNNEI. Trimming took 8 bases from V and 5 from J, leaving 12 bases between them. The CDR3 is CASGSEEETQYF. Written as DNA, the CDR3 is TGTGCCAGCGGGAGCGAGGAGGAGACCCAGTACTTC.

The chain couples TRBV9 to TRBJ1-5, with D possibly being TRBD1 (5 bases). This CDR3 has 18 residues. The V gene lost 6 bases and the J gene lost 5 bases, with 27 bases spanning the gap. Germline V gives CDR1 SGDLS, CDR2 YYNGEE. The DNA of the CDR3 is TGTGCCAGCACCCCACCGGCAGGGTCGATAGTTCGGGATCAGCCCCAGCATTTT. Protein sequence: CASTPPAGSIVRDQPQHF.

The chain employs TRBV2 and TRBJ1-2; possible D gene TRBD1, 5 bases. V dropped 4 bases and J dropped 6 bases, with 21 bases sitting between them. Germline CDR1 is SNHLY and CDR2 is FYNNEI. The CDR3 consists of 16 residues. In nucleotides, the CDR3 is TGTGCCAGCAGTGTGGCGGCAGGGAGGCCTAGGGATGGCTACACCTTC. This codes for CASSVAAGRPRDGYTF.

This clone is a singleton in its sample. V usage is TRBV15 and J usage is TRBJ2-2; D gene uncertain. The CDR3 runs to 13 residues. Germline CDR1 is LNHNV and CDR2 is YYDKDF (reference sequence). V lost 4 bases, J lost 4 bases, and 7 bases lay in between. CDR3 bases: TGTGCCACCAGCAAACGAGTCACCGGGGAGCTGTTTTTT. It translates to CATSKRVTGELFF.

In the case of this clone: This same CDR3 is encoded by further DNA sequences in the sample. The chain joins TRBV15 to TRBJ2-3; D is possibly TRBD1 (5 bases). CDR1 and CDR2 (germline): LNHNV, YYDKDF (reference sequence). This CDR3 spans 14 amino acids. The V end was cut by 0 bases, the J end by 1 base, with 5 bases between. CDR3 residues: CATSRDRGTDTQYF. The CDR3 nucleotides read TGTGCCACCAGCAGAGACAGGGGCACAGATACGCAGTATTTT. Supplemented by reference TRBV15 and TRBJ2-3, the full variable domain reads DAMVIQNPRYQVTQFGKPVTLSCSQTLNHNVMYWYQQKSSQAPKLLFHYYDKDFNNEADTPDNFQSRRPNTSFCFLDIRSPGLGDTAMYLCATSRDRGTDTQYFGPGTRLTVL.

The chain recombines TRBV13 with TRBJ1-1; 7 bases are a match to TRBD1. The CDR3 length is 17 residues. With 0 bases clipped from V and 5 bases from J, the junction kept 12 bases outside the gene matches. CDR1 PRHDT and CDR2 FYEKMQ come from the germline V gene (reference sequence). As DNA, the CDR3 is TGTGCCAGCAGCTTAGGCGGGACAGTATTTAAATTGACTGAAGCTTTCTTT. Translation: CASSLGGTVFKLTEAFF.

The chain has TRBV19 and TRBJ2-2, with 10 bases fitting TRBD1. The CDR3 extends over 14 amino acids. V shed 5 bases and J 5 bases; nucleotides not matched to a gene: 2. Germline CDR1 and CDR2: LNHDA and SQIVND (reference sequence). The CDR3 DNA sequence: TGTGCCAGTAGTGGGACAGGGGAAACCGGGGAGCTGTTTTTT. Its translation: CASSGTGETGELFF.

This chain joins TRBV2 and TRBJ2-1; tentatively, D is TRBD1 (5 bases). CDR3 length: 16 residues. Trimming took off 2 bases at V and 4 bases at J, with 15 bases between the two ends. The germline V gene has CDR1 SNHLY and CDR2 FYNNEI. CDR3 nucleotides: TGTGCCAGCAGTGAACTCCAGGGCAAAAGATACAATGAGCAGTTCTTC. Protein: CASSELQGKRYNEQFF.

As DNA, the CDR3 is TGTGCCAGCAGCTGGGCCCTGCTCGGCTCTGGAAACACCATATATTTT. Translation gives CASSWALLGSGNTIYF. The V call is TRBV5-5, the J call TRBJ1-3; unclear D gene. Germline assignment: CDR1 SGHKS and CDR2 YYEKEE (reference sequence). The CDR3 is 16 amino acids. V was clipped by 3 bases and J by 0 bases, with 13 bases between them.

V usage is TRBV5-1 and J usage is TRBJ2-1; D gene ambiguous. The ends were cut back, 4 bases at V and 8 bases at J, with 10 bases in the middle. The CDR3 runs 12 residues. Looked up from germline, CDR1 is SGHRS and CDR2 is YFSETQ. The DNA for the CDR3 is TGCGCCAGCAGCATCGACTGGGATGAGCAGTTCTTC. This codes for CASSIDWDEQFF.